Below are 9 T cell receptor beta chains sequenced from a single sample in a study of long-term antiretroviral therapy in people with HIV (dated by TCRdb to between 2021 and 2022). The immunoSEQ hsTCRB v3.0 assay was used at survey level resolution for TRB variable region sequencing. Entries here come from immuneACCESS through TCRdb and include only in-frame sequences with V and J called. Some clones fail to appear in such tables; in the studies checked, an unresolved V gene covers under half of the shortfall, and the cause of the remainder is unknown. The sample table holds some 10,000 clones, of which 70% to 90% were seen once. The ten largest clones capture approximately 15% of the sample. The sample consisted of unsorted PBMCs, taken 0.7 years after starting antiretroviral therapy. The receptor source for this set is a middle-aged man with HIV.

This rearrangement joins TRBV6-5 to TRBJ2-3, with 11 positions matching TRBD2. Germline V lookup: CDR1 MNHEY, CDR2 SVGAGI. Trimming took 0 bases from V and 6 from J; bases not matched to a gene: 5. This CDR3 region has 16 residues. For the CDR3, the DNA is TGTGCCAGCAGTTACTCTTCCTCTAGCGGGAGGGATACGCAGTATTTT. This translates into CASSYSSSSGRDTQYF.

The chain has TRBV6-5 and TRBJ2-7, with 7 nucleotides matching TRBD2. This CDR3 contains 14 residues. Trimming removed 2 bases from V and 6 bases from J; junction bases left unmatched: 7. Germline CDR1 and CDR2: MNHEY and SVGAGI. CDR3: CASSYAAGVSEQYF. Here the CDR3 DNA reads TGTGCCAGCAGTTACGCGGCGGGAGTCAGCGAGCAGTACTTC.

The chain recombines TRBV11-2 with TRBJ2-3; D could derive from TRBD1 or TRBD2 (6 bases each). This CDR3 contains 15 residues. V gave up 3 bases and J gave up 3 bases, with 13 bases separating them. The V gene's germline CDR1 is SGHAT and CDR2 FQNNGV. The CDR3 nucleotides are TGTGCCAGCAGCTTTGGGGGGCGCGGGACAGATACGCAGTATTTT. It is translated as CASSFGGRGTDTQYF.

V usage is TRBV27 and J usage is TRBJ2-7; the match to TRBD2 covers 14 bases. Per germline, CDR1 MNHEY and CDR2 SMNVEV (reference sequence). The ends lost 5 bases at V and 5 bases at J; junction bases unmatched: 5. The CDR3 extends over 15 amino acids. CDR3 coding DNA: TGTGCCAGCAGTCCAGGGACTAGCGGGAGAAACGAGCAGTACTTC. Residues: CASSPGTSGRNEQYF.

The CDR3 DNA reads as TGCGCCAGCAGCTTGACCGTGAATCAAGAGACCCAGTACTTC. This encodes CASSLTVNQETQYF. The chain has TRBV5-1 and TRBJ2-5; no definite D call. The CDR3 extends over 14 amino acids. Germline V gives CDR1 SGHRS, CDR2 YFSETQ. V was cut by 1 base and J by 2 bases, with 9 bases left in between.

The chain carries TRBV27 and TRBJ2-7; possibly TRBD1 or TRBD2 for D (6 bases each). The germline V and J ends were trimmed by 2 bases and 0 bases, with 20 bases remaining between them. Germline loops: CDR1 MNHEY, CDR2 SMNVEV (reference sequence). The CDR3 sequence is 18 residues long. DNA of the CDR3: TGTGCCAGCAGTTTAGGGGCCGATAGGGGGAGGATCTCCTACGAGCAGTACTTC. Translated: CASSLGADRGRISYEQYF.

Only a few counts were recorded for this clone. The CDR3, as DNA: TGTGCCAGCAGTTACACAGGATTTGATGAAGCTTTCTTT. Translation gives CASSYTGFDEAFF. This chain links TRBV6-5 with TRBJ1-1, with a possible D match to TRBD1 (5 bases). The CDR3 totals 13 residues. V was trimmed by 2 bases and J by 7 bases, leaving 11 bases between them. Germline assignment: CDR1 MNHEY and CDR2 SVGAGI.

The V and J genes are TRBV5-5 and TRBJ2-7; 9 bases match TRBD1. The CDR3 covers 15 residues. Germline V gene lookup returns CDR1 SGHKS and CDR2 YYEKEE (reference sequence). The ends lost 4 bases at V and 7 bases at J; junction bases unmatched: 12. The CDR3 loop is CASSRETGGPGEQYF. The CDR3 DNA sequence: TGTGCCAGCAGCCGGGAGACAGGGGGGCCTGGAGAGCAGTACTTC. Using reference TRBV5-5 and TRBJ2-7 for the parts outside the CDR3, the full variable domain is DAGVTQSPTHLIKTRGQQVTLRCSPISGHKSVSWYQQVLGQGPQFIFQYYEKEERGRGNFPDRFSARQFPNYSSELNVNALLLGDSALYLCASSRETGGPGEQYFGPGTRLTVT.

The chain links TRBV5-6 to TRBJ2-7; no reliable D call. V was shortened by 0 bases and J by 7 bases, with 20 bases between the two germline ends. This CDR3 comprises 16 residues. Germline loops: CDR1 SGHDT, CDR2 YYEEEE. The CDR3 protein is CASSLGPLPSMGEQYF. Written as DNA, the CDR3 is TGTGCCAGCAGCTTGGGACCGCTACCTTCCATGGGGGAGCAGTACTTC. Complete variable domain (other parts from reference TRBV5-6 and TRBJ2-7): DAGVTQSPTHLIKTRGQQVTLRCSPKSGHDTVSWYQQALGQGPQFIFQYYEEEERQRGNFPDRFSGHQFPNYSSELNVNALLLGDSALYLCASSLGPLPSMGEQYFGPGTRLTVT.